A single sample gave rise to the 2 T cell receptor beta chains below, sequenced in a study of blood T cells in healthy people across ages. Combining a sample-barcoded 5' primer with a J-beta primer mix, a second PCR ran for about 7 to 12 cycles. MiXCR was run by TCRdb on the 5' RACE reads, yielding one entry per CDR3 protein. The repertoire has some 900,000 distinct CDR3 sequences, roughly 43% of them found once; the top ten carry roughly an eighth. Sequenced: blood. The receptors were gathered from a man aged 30 to 39 in good health.

The CDR3 loop reads CASSPELRPYYEQYF. CDR3 coding DNA: TGCGCCAGCAGCCCCGAGCTTCGGCCCTACTACGAGCAGTACTTC. J is TRBJ2-7 and V is TRBV4-3; D is ambiguous. This CDR3 has 15 residues. V was pared by 4 bases and J by 3 bases, with 16 bases between. Germline V gene data show CDR1 as LGHNA and CDR2 as YSLEER.

The V and J genes are TRBV12-3 or TRBV12-4 and TRBJ2-3; D gene uncertain. The V gene lost 5 bases and the J gene lost 2 bases, with 14 bases spanning the gap. CDR3 size: 15 residues. The CDR3 nucleotides read TGTGCCAGCAGTCCGCAGATACTCTACACAGATACGCAGTATTTT. Protein product: CASSPQILYTDTQYF.